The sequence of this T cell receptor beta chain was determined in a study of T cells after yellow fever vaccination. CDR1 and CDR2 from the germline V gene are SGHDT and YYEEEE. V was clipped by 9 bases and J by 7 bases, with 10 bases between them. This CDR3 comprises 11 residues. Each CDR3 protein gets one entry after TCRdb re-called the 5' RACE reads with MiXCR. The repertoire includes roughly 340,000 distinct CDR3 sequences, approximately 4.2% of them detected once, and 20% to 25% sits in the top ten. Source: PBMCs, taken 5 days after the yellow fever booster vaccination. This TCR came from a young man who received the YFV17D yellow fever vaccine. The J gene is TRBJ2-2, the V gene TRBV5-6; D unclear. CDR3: CATGGGGELFF. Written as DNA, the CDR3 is TGTGCCACCGGCGGCGGCGGGGAGCTGTTTTTT.